This T cell receptor (beta chain) is drawn from a study of CD8+ T cells in alopecia areata. Study-wide background: Treated patients received oral tofacitinib, 5 to 10 mg twice daily.

Note on this clone: Its target is not known.

Isolated RNA was reverse transcribed into cDNA used as the sequencing template. Only in-frame clones appear in the TCRdb table, and some are missing; sequencing was by immunoSEQ multiplex PCR. The table lists roughly 220,000 clones, more than 55% of them singletons. Treatment meaning: oral pan-JAK inhibitor, 5-10 mg twice daily. Study-level results: Researchers report lesional scalp, most notably alopecia totalis/universalis, outstripped normal scalp in clonality. Scalp repertoires also include resident alphabeta T cells from normal skin.

Specimen: CD4+ T cells sorted from blood, collected at approximately week 45, from a patient treated with tofacitinib. The TCR comes from a human donor with alopecia areata.

CDR3 bases: TGTGCCAGCAGTGAATACCTATGGGGCGGCTACACCTTC. Amino acid sequence: CASSEYLWGGYTF. This sequence joins TRBV6-1 and TRBJ1-2, with D perhaps TRBD1 (5 bases). Trimming pared 2 bases from V and 8 bases from J, leaving 12 bases between. The CDR3 covers 13 residues. Germline CDR1 is MNHNS and CDR2 is SASEGT.